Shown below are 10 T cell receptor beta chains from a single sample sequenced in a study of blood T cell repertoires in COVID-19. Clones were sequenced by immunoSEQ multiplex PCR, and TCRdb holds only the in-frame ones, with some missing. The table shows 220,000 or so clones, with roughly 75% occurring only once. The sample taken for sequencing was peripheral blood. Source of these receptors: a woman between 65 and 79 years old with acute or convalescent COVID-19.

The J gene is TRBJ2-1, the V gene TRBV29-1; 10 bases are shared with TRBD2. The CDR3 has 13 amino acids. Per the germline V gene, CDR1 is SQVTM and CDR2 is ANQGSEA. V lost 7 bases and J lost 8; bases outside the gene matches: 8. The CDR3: CSAASGGGDEQFF. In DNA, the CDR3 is TGCAGCGCCGCTAGCGGGGGAGGAGATGAGCAGTTCTTC.

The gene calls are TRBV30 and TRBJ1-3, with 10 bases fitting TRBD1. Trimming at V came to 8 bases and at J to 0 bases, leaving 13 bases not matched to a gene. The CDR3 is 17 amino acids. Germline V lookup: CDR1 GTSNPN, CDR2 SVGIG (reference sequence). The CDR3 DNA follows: TGTGCCGGCCGGAGACAGGGGGCGTCGGTCTCTGGAAACACCATATATTTT. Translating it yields CAGRRQGASVSGNTIYF.

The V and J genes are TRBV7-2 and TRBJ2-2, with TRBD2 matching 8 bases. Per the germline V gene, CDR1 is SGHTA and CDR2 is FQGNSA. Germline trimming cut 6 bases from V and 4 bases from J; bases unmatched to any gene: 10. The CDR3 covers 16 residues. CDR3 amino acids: CASSPTSGVLTGELFF. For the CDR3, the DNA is TGTGCCAGCAGTCCTACTAGCGGAGTACTCACCGGGGAGCTGTTTTTT.

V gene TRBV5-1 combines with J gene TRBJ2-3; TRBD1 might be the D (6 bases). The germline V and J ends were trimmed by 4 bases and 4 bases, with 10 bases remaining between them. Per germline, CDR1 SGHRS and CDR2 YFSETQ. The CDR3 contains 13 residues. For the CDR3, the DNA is TGCGCCAGCAGCACCACAGGGCCAGATACGCAGTATTTT. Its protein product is CASSTTGPDTQYF.

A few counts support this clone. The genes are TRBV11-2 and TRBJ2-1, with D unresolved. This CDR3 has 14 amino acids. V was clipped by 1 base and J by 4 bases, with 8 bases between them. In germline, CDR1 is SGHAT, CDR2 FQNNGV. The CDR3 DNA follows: TGTGCCAGCAGCTTAGGACCCGGGTACAATGAGCAGTTCTTC. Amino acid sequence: CASSLGPGYNEQFF. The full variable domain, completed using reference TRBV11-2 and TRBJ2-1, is EAGVAQSPRYKIIEKRQSVAFWCNPISGHATLYWYQQILGQGPKLLIQFQNNGVVDDSQLPKDRFSAERLKGVDSTLKIQPAKLEDSAVYLCASSLGPGYNEQFFGPGTRLTVL.

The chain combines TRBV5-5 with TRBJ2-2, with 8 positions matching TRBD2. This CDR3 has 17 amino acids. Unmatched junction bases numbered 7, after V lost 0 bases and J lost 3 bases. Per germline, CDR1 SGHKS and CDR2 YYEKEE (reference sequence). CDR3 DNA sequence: TGTGCCAGCAGCTTGGGGGCGGGAGGCTTATACACCGGGGAGCTGTTTTTT. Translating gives CASSLGAGGLYTGELFF.

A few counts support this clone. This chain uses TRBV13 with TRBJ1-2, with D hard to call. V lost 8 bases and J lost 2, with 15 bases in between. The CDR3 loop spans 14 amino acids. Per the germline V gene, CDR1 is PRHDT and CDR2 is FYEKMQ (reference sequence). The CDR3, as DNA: TGTGCCAGCGCTGGGCGGGAAAGGAACTATGGCTACACCTTC. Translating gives CASAGRERNYGYTF.

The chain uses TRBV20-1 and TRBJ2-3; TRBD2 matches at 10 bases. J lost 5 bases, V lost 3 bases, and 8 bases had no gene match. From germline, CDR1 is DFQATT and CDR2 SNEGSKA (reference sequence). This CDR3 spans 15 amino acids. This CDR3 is CSASQPSGSVDTQYF. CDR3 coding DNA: TGCAGTGCTAGTCAGCCTAGCGGGAGTGTAGATACGCAGTATTTT.

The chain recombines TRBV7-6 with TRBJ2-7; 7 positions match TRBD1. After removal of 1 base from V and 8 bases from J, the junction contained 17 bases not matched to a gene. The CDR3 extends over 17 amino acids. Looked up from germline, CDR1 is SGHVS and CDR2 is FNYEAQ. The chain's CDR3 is CASSLEMGPTGSGKQYF. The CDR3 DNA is TGTGCCAGCAGCTTAGAAATGGGGCCGACAGGGTCGGGGAAGCAGTACTTC.

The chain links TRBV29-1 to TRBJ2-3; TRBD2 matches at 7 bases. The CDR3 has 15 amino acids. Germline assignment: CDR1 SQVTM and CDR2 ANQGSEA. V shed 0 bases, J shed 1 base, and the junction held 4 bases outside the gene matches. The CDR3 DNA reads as TGCAGCGTTGAAGATCGCACTAGCGGCACAGATACGCAGTATTTT. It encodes CSVEDRTSGTDTQYF.